This TCR beta chain was sequenced during a study of blood T cell repertoires in COVID-19. Study background: Sites across the United States, Italy and Spain contributed samples from acute and convalescent COVID-19.

Trimming shortened V by 3 bases and J by 0 bases, and 17 bases separated the two germline ends. CDR3 length: 16 amino acids. Germline V CDR1 and CDR2: DFQATT, SNEGSKA (reference sequence). In the study's own analysis: Estimation of nucleated cell counts relied on the amplification of reference gene primers. Assay used: immunoSEQ multiplex PCR; TCRdb lists only in-frame clones, some missing. The V and J calls and clone size are taken from that table; D and trimming were inferred from the DNA. The table has 110,000 or so clones, about nine tenths seen once. The sequencing sample was made of peripheral blood. The chain links TRBV20-1 to TRBJ1-1; no clear D gene. The clonotype comes from a human donor in a cohort sampled during active COVID-19. CDR3 sequence reads: CSASLAAGPMNTEAFF. In nucleotides, the CDR3 is TGCAGTGCTAGTTTAGCGGCAGGCCCAATGAACACTGAAGCTTTCTTT.